Listed below are T cell receptor beta chains from one sample, sequenced in a study of cytomegalovirus exposure and HLA in healthy donors. Only in-frame clones appear in the TCRdb table, and some are missing; sequencing was by immunoSEQ multiplex PCR. The data contain 90,000 to 95,000 clones, roughly 73% of them singletons. The sample taken for sequencing was PBMCs. The origin of the receptors is a male donor in good health and CMV-seropositive. The conserved cysteine and the conserved F or W are not part of the CDR3 here. Clone size is given for some rows only: seen once, a few or many times, or a class if the clone is expanded.

few	TRBJ2-5	TRBV30	AWNSGSGETQY
.	TRBJ1-2	TRBV14	ASSQGPGTSDT
.	TRBJ2-1	TRBV7-7	ASSPLQSGRDEQF
.	TRBJ2-2	TRBV4-1	ASSHINTGELF
.	TRBJ2-1	TRBV10-3	AISESINEQF
once	TRBJ2-5	TRBV10-2	ASSLSGKETQY
.	TRBJ1-6	TRBV2	ASTGQSSYNSPLH
.	TRBJ2-7	TRBV5-1	ASTDHGQGVREQY
few	TRBJ2-1	TRBV7-3	ASSSGQGHNEQF
.	TRBJ2-7	TRBV7-9	SSSTDSYEQY
.	TRBJ2-1	TRBV29-1	SVQGREVYEQF
.	TRBJ1-1	TRBV18	ASSPKQTAQSREAF
.	TRBJ2-7	TRBV28	ASSLETSLYEQY
.	TRBJ2-7	TRBV18	ASSPAIAGDVSYEQY
.	TRBJ1-2	TRBV19	ASSMGLPSPYGYT
.	TRBJ2-5	TRBV30	AWSSGRGQETQY
once	TRBJ2-5	TRBV5-1	ASTWGGPQETQY
few	TRBJ1-6	TRBV9	ASSTTGNSPLH
.	TRBJ2-7	TRBV28	ARRGSNEQY
.	TRBJ1-4	TRBV9	ASSRQGVNEKLF
.	TRBJ1-3	TRBV6-6	ASSYSVDRAGNTIY
.	TRBJ2-7	TRBV5-6	ASSDDISLSYEQY
.	TRBJ1-4	TRBV19	ATRDSKNEKLF
.	TRBJ2-3	TRBV5-1	ASSLRPEDTDTQY
.	TRBJ2-2	TRBV5-8	ASSWQGANTGELF
.	TRBJ2-6	TRBV7-9	ASSLSGTGLSGANVLT
.	TRBJ1-1	TRBV5-4	ASSDQGLNTEAF
.	TRBJ1-2	TRBV7-6	ASSPGTGDVGYT
.	TRBJ1-5	TRBV27	ASSLYSSGRNQPQH
.	TRBJ1-1	TRBV30	ASRRNWNTEAF
.	TRBJ2-3	TRBV5-1	ASSLPTGTTDTQY
.	.	TRBV7-6	ASSLTETGELF
.	TRBJ2-7	TRBV25-1	VTGTGLYEQY
.	TRBJ1-2	TRBV5-1	ASSVGRTGHGYT
.	TRBJ2-5	TRBV6-5	ASTSTSGTETQY
.	TRBJ1-1	TRBV4-1	ASSQDLGTGKNTEAF
.	TRBJ1-4	TRBV9	ASSGNPGGTNEKLF
.	TRBJ2-7	TRBV2	ASSVETGGEQY
.	TRBJ2-1	TRBV4-2	ASSQDAGGPNEQF
.	TRBJ2-7	TRBV6-1	ASRPDRAYEQY
.	TRBJ1-1	TRBV30	AHERWTEAF
.	TRBJ2-7	TRBV18	ASSPVSQGLLGEQY
.	TRBJ2-3	TRBV13	ASSSLAGSTDTQY
once	TRBJ2-2	TRBV6-1	ATGVGPTVAGELF
.	TRBJ2-1	TRBV6-1	ASRDFGQGVNEQF
.	TRBJ2-5	TRBV7-9	ASSSRTGGRETQY
few	TRBJ2-5	TRBV5-4	ASSPGETQETQY
.	TRBJ2-5	TRBV27	ASSLLSPMETQY
.	TRBJ2-1	TRBV5-1	ASSVSGTGYNEQF
.	TRBJ2-3	TRBV30	AWSVPGNLDTQY
.	TRBJ1-1	TRBV7-6	ASSPSGQYTEAF
once	TRBJ2-1	TRBV19	ASSIARTSRDEQF
.	TRBJ2-7	TRBV19	ASDAGRGEQY
few	TRBJ2-2	TRBV6-5	ASSQAGELF
.	TRBJ1-5	TRBV28	ASGPNVQPQH
.	TRBJ1-4	TRBV19	ASSRPPQGRDEKLF
few	TRBJ1-4	TRBV6-5	ASSQQGRGEKLF
once	TRBJ2-3	TRBV23-1	ARKSGGRGTDTQY
.	TRBJ2-7	TRBV6-5	ASSPTTGYEQY
.	TRBJ2-5	TRBV18	ASSPPGSGSRETQY